This TCR beta chain is drawn from a study of identical twins. The table lists this clonotype with a few counts. Unique molecular identifiers were present on the cDNA, and a universal primer site came from template switching. Each CDR3 protein is one row after TCRdb ran MiXCR on the 5' RACE reads. The sample includes some 1,700,000 distinct CDR3 sequences, under 35% of them seen just once. The V gene's germline CDR1 is LGHDT and CDR2 YNNKEL (reference sequence). The CDR3 consists of 13 residues. V dropped 0 bases and J dropped 7 bases, with 7 bases sitting between them. The TCR originated in a newborn girl in good health. What was sequenced was cord blood. This chain uses TRBV3-1 with TRBJ1-5; D is unclear. In nucleotides, the CDR3 is TGTGCCAGCAGCCAAGACCCGGAACAGCCCCAGCATTTT. Translated, it gives CASSQDPEQPQHF. Based on the CDR3 plus reference TRBV3-1 and TRBJ1-5, the full variable domain is DTAVSQTPKYLVTQMGNDKSIKCEQNLGHDTMYWYKQDSKKFLKIMFSYNNKELIINETVPNRFSPKSPDKAHLNLHINSLELGDSAVYFCASSQDPEQPQHFGDGTRLSIL.